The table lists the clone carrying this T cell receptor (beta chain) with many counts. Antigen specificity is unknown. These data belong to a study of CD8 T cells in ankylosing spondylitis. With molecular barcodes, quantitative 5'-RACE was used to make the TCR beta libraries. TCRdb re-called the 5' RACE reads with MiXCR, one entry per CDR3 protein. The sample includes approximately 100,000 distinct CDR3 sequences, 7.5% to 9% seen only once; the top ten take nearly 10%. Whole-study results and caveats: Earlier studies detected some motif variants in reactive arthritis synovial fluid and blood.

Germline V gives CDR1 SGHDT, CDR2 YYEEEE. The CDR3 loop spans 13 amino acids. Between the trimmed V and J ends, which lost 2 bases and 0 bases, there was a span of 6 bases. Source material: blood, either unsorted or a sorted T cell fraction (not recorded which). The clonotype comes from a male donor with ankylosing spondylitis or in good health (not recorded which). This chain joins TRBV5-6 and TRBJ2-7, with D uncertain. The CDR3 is CASSFGTSYEQYF. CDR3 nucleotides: TGTGCCAGCAGCTTCGGCACCTCCTACGAGCAGTACTTC.